This T cell receptor (beta chain) was observed in a study of cytomegalovirus exposure and HLA in healthy donors. Looking at the study overall: Most genotyped donors, 81% of more than 300, had Caucasian-associated genetic ancestry. Study-wide findings and caveats: Some V segments (TRBV6-2 and TRBV6-3 among them) were excluded as indistinguishable. When a later analysis compared HLA-associated TCR beta chains with equally common others, the HLA-associated chains turned out to be more clonally expanded and to have lower generation probabilities. Later analysis placed DRB1 highest and HLA-C lowest in TCR association rates, which differed by HLA locus.

Concerning this clone: What it recognizes is unknown.

It was with 60 Vbeta and 13 Jbeta primers that the PCR ran. The method was immunoSEQ multiplex PCR; TCRdb's version includes in-frame clones alone and lacks a portion of them. Its listing shows some 47,000 clones. The germline gives CDR1 LNHDA, CDR2 SQIVND (reference sequence). This CDR3 is 15 amino acids long. V lost 3 bases and J 1 base, leaving 13 bases between the germline ends. The receptor was derived from a middle-aged woman in good health and CMV-seronegative. Specimen: PBMCs. The V call is TRBV19, the J call TRBJ2-7; D is undetermined. The CDR3 reads CASSISPRGSYEQYF. CDR3 in DNA: TGTGCCAGTAGTATTTCCCCCCGAGGTTCCTACGAGCAGTACTTC.